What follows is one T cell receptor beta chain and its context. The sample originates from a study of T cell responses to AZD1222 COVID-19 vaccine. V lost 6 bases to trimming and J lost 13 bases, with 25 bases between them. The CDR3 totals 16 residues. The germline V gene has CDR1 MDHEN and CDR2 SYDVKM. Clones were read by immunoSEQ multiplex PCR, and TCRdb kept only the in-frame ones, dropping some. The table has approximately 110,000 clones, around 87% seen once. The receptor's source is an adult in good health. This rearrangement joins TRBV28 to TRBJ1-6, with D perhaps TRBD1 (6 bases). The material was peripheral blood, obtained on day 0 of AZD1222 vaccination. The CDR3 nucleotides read TGTGCCAGCAGCCGGATAACCGGGACAATGAGCTCGCCCCTCCACTTT. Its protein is CASSRITGTMSSPLHF.